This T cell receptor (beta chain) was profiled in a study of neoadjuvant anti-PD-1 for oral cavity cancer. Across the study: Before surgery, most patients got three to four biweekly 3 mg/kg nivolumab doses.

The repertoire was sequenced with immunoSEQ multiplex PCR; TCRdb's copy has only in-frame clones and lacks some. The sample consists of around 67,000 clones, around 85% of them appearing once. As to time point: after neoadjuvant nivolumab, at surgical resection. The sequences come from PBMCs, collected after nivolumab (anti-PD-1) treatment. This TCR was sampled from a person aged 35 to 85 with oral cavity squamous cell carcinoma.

The CDR3 DNA follows: TGTGCCAGCAGCCAAGACAGCCACAATGAGCAGTTCTTC. Translating it yields CASSQDSHNEQFF. V and J are TRBV4-2 and TRBJ2-1; D is unresolved. This CDR3 has 13 amino acids. Trimming took off 0 bases at V and 5 bases at J, with 5 bases between the two ends. Germline V gene data show CDR1 as LGHNA and CDR2 as YNFKEQ.